The 11 T cell receptor beta chains reported below all come from one sample, sequenced in a study of beta chain features in type 1 diabetes. Sequencing targeted expressed TCRB transcripts, as all isolated RNA had been reverse transcribed. Assay: immunoSEQ multiplex PCR; the TCRdb copy retains only in-frame clones and omits some. The sample contains roughly 500,000 clones, about 30% of which appear only once. The sequencing sample was made of naive CD4+ T cells from blood. The receptors here all came from a man between 18 and 29 years old in good health.

The genes are TRBV10-3 and TRBJ2-4; D may be TRBD1 or TRBD2 (5 bases each). Germline V gene sequence: CDR1 ENHRY, CDR2 SYGVKD. The CDR3 loop spans 13 amino acids. Trimming removed 3 bases at V and 8 bases at J, with 11 bases between. CDR3 amino acids: CAISDGAADIQYF. The CDR3 DNA sequence: TGTGCCATCAGTGACGGGGCGGCGGACATTCAGTACTTC.

This clone has a handful of counts. The V gene is TRBV30, the J gene TRBJ2-2; 8 positions agree with TRBD2. The CDR3 runs to 17 residues. Per germline, CDR1 GTSNPN and CDR2 SVGIG (reference sequence). Unmatched junction bases numbered 9, after V lost 2 bases and J lost 1 base. In DNA form, the CDR3 reads TGTGCCTGGAGTCAGTCTCTTGCGGGAGGGAACACCGGGGAGCTGTTTTTT. It specifies CAWSQSLAGGNTGELFF.

The table lists this clone with a few counts. The sample carries other DNA sequences with the same CDR3. The V call is TRBV30, the J call TRBJ1-5; perhaps TRBD1 as D (5 bases). The ends were cut back, 5 bases at V and 2 bases at J, with 10 bases in the middle. CDR1 is GTSNPN and CDR2 is SVGIG in the germline V gene (reference sequence). This CDR3 is built from 13 residues. This CDR3 is CAWSGRGNQPQHF. CDR3 DNA: TGTGCCTGGTCGGGGCGGGGCAATCAGCCCCAGCATTTT.

This clone has only a few counts. V and J are TRBV19 and TRBJ2-3; 8 bases are shared with TRBD1. V dropped 7 bases and J dropped 8; count of bases not matched to a gene: 11. Germline V CDR1 and CDR2: LNHDA, SQIVND (reference sequence). The CDR3 runs 14 residues. The CDR3 here is CASTQGATRGTQYF. The CDR3 DNA reads as TGTGCCAGTACCCAGGGGGCAACCCGAGGTACGCAGTATTTT.

V usage is TRBV10-3 and J usage is TRBJ1-1, with unresolved D. The CDR3 has 14 amino acids. V was shortened by 1 base and J by 2 bases, with 8 bases between the two germline ends. In germline, CDR1 is ENHRY, CDR2 SYGVKD. The CDR3, as DNA: TGTGCCATCAGTGAGTGGAGGGATAACACTGAAGCTTTCTTT. Protein sequence: CAISEWRDNTEAFF.

The rearrangement links TRBV10-3 to TRBJ2-7, with D perhaps given as TRBD1 or TRBD2 (5 bases each). The V gene lost 0 bases and the J gene lost 6 bases, with 12 bases spanning the gap. Germline V gene sequence: CDR1 ENHRY, CDR2 SYGVKD. This CDR3 spans 14 amino acids. CDR3 nucleotide sequence: TGTGCCATCAGTGAGTCGGGACCCGCCGTCGAGCAGTACTTC. Its translation: CAISESGPAVEQYF.

This clone showed up just a few times. The chain uses TRBV20-1 and TRBJ2-7; D gene unclear. Trimming took off 7 bases at V and 3 bases at J, with 10 bases between the two ends. The germline V gene has CDR1 DFQATT and CDR2 SNEGSKA (reference sequence). The CDR3 covers 11 residues. The CDR3 DNA is TGCAGTGGGACGGCCGGCTACGAGCAGTACTTC. The encoded protein is CSGTAGYEQYF.

This chain uses TRBV7-2 with TRBJ1-2; 7 bases map to TRBD1. Looked up from germline, CDR1 is SGHTA and CDR2 is FQGNSA. V lost 5 bases to trimming and J lost 4 bases; unmatched junction nucleotides: 1. This CDR3 has 12 residues. DNA for the CDR3: TGTGCCAGCAGCCGGGACAGCTATGGCTACACCTTC. It translates to CASSRDSYGYTF. The full variable domain, in which reference TRBV7-2 and TRBJ1-2 provide the parts outside the CDR3, is GAGVSQSPSNKVTEKGKDVELRCDPISGHTALYWYRQSLGQGLEFLIYFQGNSAPDKSGLPSDRFSAERTGGSVSTLTIQRTQQEDSAVYLCASSRDSYGYTFGSGTRLTVV.

V usage is TRBV29-1 and J usage is TRBJ2-5; 11 positions match TRBD2. V shed 7 bases, J shed 5 bases, and the junction held 6 bases outside the gene matches. This CDR3 contains 13 residues. Germline V gene data show CDR1 as SQVTM and CDR2 as ANQGSEA. CDR3 nucleotide sequence: TGCAGCGCTACTAGCGGGAGTTGGGAGACCCAGTACTTC. It yields the protein CSATSGSWETQYF.

CDR3 region: CASSFPRGTGDYEQYF. The CDR3 bases are TGTGCCAGCAGCTTTCCGAGGGGGACAGGGGACTACGAGCAGTACTTC. The chain employs TRBV13 and TRBJ2-7; 10 bases map to TRBD1. J gave up 3 bases and V 3 bases, and 8 bases lay outside the gene matches. The CDR3 spans 16 residues. The germline gives CDR1 PRHDT, CDR2 FYEKMQ (reference sequence).

This clone was seen a few times. The genes are TRBV9 and TRBJ2-1, with a possible D match to TRBD2 (5 bases). Trimming cost V 3 bases and J 6 bases, with 10 bases left between them. This CDR3 spans 13 amino acids. CDR1 is SGDLS, CDR2 YYNGEE, per germline. The DNA for the CDR3 is TGTGCCAGCAGCGGCCGCGGGCGCAATGAGCAGTTCTTC. Amino acid sequence: CASSGRGRNEQFF.